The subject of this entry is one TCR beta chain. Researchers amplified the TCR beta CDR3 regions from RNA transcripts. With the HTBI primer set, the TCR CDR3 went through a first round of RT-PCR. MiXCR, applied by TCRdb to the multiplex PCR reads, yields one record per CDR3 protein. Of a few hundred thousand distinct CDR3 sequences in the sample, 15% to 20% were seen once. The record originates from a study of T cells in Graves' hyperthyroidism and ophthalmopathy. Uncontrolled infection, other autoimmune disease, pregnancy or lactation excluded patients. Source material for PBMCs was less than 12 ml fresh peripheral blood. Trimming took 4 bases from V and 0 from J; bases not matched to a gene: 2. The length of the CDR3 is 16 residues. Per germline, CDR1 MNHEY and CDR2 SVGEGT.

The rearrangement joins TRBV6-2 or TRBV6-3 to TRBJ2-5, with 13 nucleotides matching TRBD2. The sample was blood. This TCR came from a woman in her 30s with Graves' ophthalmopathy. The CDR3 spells CASSWGLAGYQETQYF. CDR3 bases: TGTGCCAGCAGTTGGGGACTAGCGGGGTACCAAGAGACCCAGTACTTC.